The 12 T cell receptor beta chains below come from one sample, sequenced in a study of beta chain features in type 1 diabetes. cDNA synthesis used the whole RNA isolate, giving expressed TCRB sequences. Assay: immunoSEQ multiplex PCR; the TCRdb copy retains only in-frame clones and omits some. Here the sample spans 150,000 or so clones, about a tenth being singletons. Sequencing used central memory CD4+ T cells from blood. The receptors were sampled from a woman aged 40 to 50 in good health.

The CDR3: CASSFTGVETQYF. The CDR3 region has the DNA TGTGCCAGCAGCTTCACCGGGGTAGAGACCCAGTACTTC. The chain is built from TRBV7-9 and TRBJ2-5; the D gene is possibly TRBD2 (5 bases). The germline V and J ends were trimmed by 3 bases and 4 bases, with 9 bases remaining between them. The CDR3 runs 13 residues. CDR1 is SEHNR, CDR2 FQNEAQ, per germline (reference sequence).

Only a few counts were recorded for this clone. The V call is TRBV2, the J call TRBJ2-7; the D gene is possibly TRBD1 (6 bases). Germline-derived CDR1 and CDR2 are SNHLY and FYNNEI. With 1 base removed from V and 3 bases from J, the gap between germline ends came to 10 bases. The CDR3 runs 14 residues. This CDR3 reads CASSEGTESYEQYF. Written as DNA, the CDR3 is TGTGCCAGCAGTGAAGGGACAGAAAGCTACGAGCAGTACTTC.

The chain joins TRBV7-2 to TRBJ2-5; possibly TRBD2 for D (7 bases). Germline CDR1 is SGHTA and CDR2 is FQGNSA. V lost 1 base and J 4 bases, leaving 16 bases between the germline ends. There are 16 residues in the CDR3. CDR3 coding DNA: TGTGCCAGCAGCTTAGGTGTCGGCGGGGGCGGAGAGACCCAGTACTTC. It translates to CASSLGVGGGGETQYF.

The V call is TRBV11-2, the J call TRBJ2-2, with 7 bases aligning to TRBD1. V dropped 6 bases and J dropped 4; count of bases not matched to a gene: 5. Germline-derived CDR1 and CDR2 are SGHAT and FQNNGV. The CDR3 is 14 amino acids. The CDR3 sequence is CASRADRFTGELFF. DNA for the CDR3: TGTGCCAGCAGAGCGGACAGGTTCACCGGGGAGCTGTTTTTT.

This sequence joins TRBV4-1 and TRBJ2-7; 10 bases are a match to TRBD2. The length of the CDR3 is 19 residues. CDR1 and CDR2 from the germline V gene are MGHRA and YSYEKL. Unmatched junction bases numbered 16, after V lost 4 bases and J lost 1 base. The DNA of the CDR3 is TGCGCCAGCAGCCTCGTTGAGGCTAGCGGGGGTACGGTGTCCTACGAGCAGTACTTC. Amino acid sequence: CASSLVEASGGTVSYEQYF.

DNA for the CDR3: TGTGCCATCATGGGATCAGGGGGTGGTCAGCCCCAGCATTTT. Protein: CAIMGSGGGQPQHF. This chain joins TRBV10-3 and TRBJ1-5, with 7 bases that match TRBD1. CDR1 and CDR2 from the germline V gene are ENHRY and SYGVKD. This CDR3 contains 14 residues. V lost 7 bases to trimming and J lost 6 bases; unmatched junction nucleotides: 9.

This chain links TRBV15 with TRBJ2-3; 8 bases are a match to TRBD1. Per germline, CDR1 LNHNV and CDR2 YYDKDF (reference sequence). V dropped 3 bases and J dropped 2; count of bases not matched to a gene: 7. The CDR3 has 16 residues. In DNA, the CDR3 is TGTGCCACCAGCAGGGCATGGACAGGGCCCACAGATACGCAGTATTTT. Translation: CATSRAWTGPTDTQYF. Full variable domain (outside the CDR3, taken from reference TRBV15 and TRBJ2-3): DAMVIQNPRYQVTQFGKPVTLSCSQTLNHNVMYWYQQKSSQAPKLLFHYYDKDFNNEADTPDNFQSRRPNTSFCFLDIRSPGLGDTAMYLCATSRAWTGPTDTQYFGPGTRLTVL.

This clone turned up a few times. The CDR3 reads CASSSGTSGGQETQYF. The CDR3 DNA follows: TGTGCCAGCAGCTCCGGGACTAGCGGGGGCCAAGAGACCCAGTACTTC. The V and J genes are TRBV7-2 and TRBJ2-5; 14 nucleotides line up with TRBD2. J lost 1 base, V lost 4 bases, and 2 bases had no gene match. The CDR3 length is 16 residues. Germline V gene sequence: CDR1 SGHTA, CDR2 FQGNSA.

This clone was recorded a few times. The DNA of the CDR3 is TGCGCCAGCACCGAACAAGGACAGGCCAGCGGCCCCCTCCACTTT. This codes for CASTEQGQASGPLHF. V usage is TRBV5-1 and J usage is TRBJ1-6; 7 bases are a match to TRBD1. This CDR3 spans 15 amino acids. Germline V CDR1 and CDR2: SGHRS, YFSETQ. The J segment lost 13 bases and the V segment lost 6 bases, leaving 16 bases of the junction unmatched.

V and J are TRBV6-6 and TRBJ1-1; no definite D call. This CDR3 contains 12 residues. Per the germline V gene, CDR1 is MNHNY and CDR2 is SVGAGI (reference sequence). Trimming pared 10 bases from V and 2 bases from J, leaving 11 bases between. The chain's CDR3 is CATSFFNTEAFF. The DNA of the CDR3 is TGTGCCACCTCCTTTTTTAACACTGAAGCTTTCTTT.

This rearrangement joins TRBV6-6 to TRBJ1-2, with D uncertain. The CDR3 has 14 amino acids. CDR1 is MNHNY and CDR2 is SVGAGI in the germline V gene (reference sequence). V lost 7 bases to trimming and J lost 4 bases, with 16 bases between them. This CDR3 is CASTHGGQVYGYTF. CDR3 bases: TGTGCCAGCACCCACGGCGGGCAGGTCTATGGCTACACCTTC.

This chain connects TRBV29-1 to TRBJ1-2, with TRBD1 matching 8 bases. Germline CDR1 reads SQVTM; CDR2 reads ANQGSEA. The CDR3 covers 13 residues. V lost 3 bases and J lost 8; bases outside the gene matches: 8. This chain's CDR3 is CSVDNARGLGYTF. For the CDR3, the DNA is TGCAGCGTTGATAACGCCAGGGGGCTCGGCTACACCTTC.